A selection of T cell receptor beta chains follows, all from one sample in a study of blood T cell repertoires in COVID-19. The data were produced by immunoSEQ multiplex PCR, yet TCRdb's version contains in-frame clones alone and is incomplete. Of over 200,000 clones in the sample, 75% to 85% were seen once. Sequenced sample: peripheral blood. All receptors come from a woman in her 30s with COVID-19, enrolled during active disease. The CDR3 runs from the conserved cysteine through the conserved F or W. D genes are given only for firm matches. Not all rows give a size; the values are once, few, many and, for expanded clones, a class.

TRBJ1-2 TRBV7-2 15 NA NA CASSSTRRANYGYTF TGTGCCAGCAGCTCCACTAGGAGAGCTAACTATGGCTACACCTTC
TRBJ2-1 TRBV13 15 TRBD2 NA CASSAGLAGVSEQFF TGTGCCAGCAGTGCGGGACTAGCGGGGGTTAGTGAGCAGTTCTTC
TRBJ1-1 TRBV6-5 15 NA NA CASSYAGTWNTEAFF TGTGCCAGCAGTTACGCCGGGACATGGAACACTGAAGCTTTCTTT
TRBJ1-2 TRBV4-3 15 NA NA CASSQRVPGNYGYTF TGCGCCAGCAGCCAACGAGTGCCGGGGAACTATGGCTACACCTTC
TRBJ1-2 TRBV12-3/TRBV12-4 13 NA NA CASSLGQYYGYTF TGTGCCAGCAGTTTAGGACAGTACTATGGCTACACCTTC
TRBJ2-5 TRBV4-2 14 NA NA CASSQAGVGETQYF TGTGCCAGCAGCCAAGCGGGAGTCGGGGAGACCCAGTACTTC
TRBJ1-6 TRBV7-6 13 NA many CASSLQQGLPLHF TGTGCCAGCAGCTTACAACAGGGCCTACCCCTCCACTTT
TRBJ1-2 TRBV4-3 15 NA NA CASSQDPTGRDGYTF TGCGCCAGCAGCCAAGATCCCACAGGGAGAGATGGCTACACCTTC
TRBJ2-3 TRBV10-3 15 TRBD2 once CAISETSGDTDTQYF TGTGCCATCAGTGAGACTAGCGGCGATACAGATACGCAGTATTTT
TRBJ2-1 TRBV5-1 11 NA NA CASRGGAGEFF TGCGCCAGCAGGGGAGGCGCTGGAGAGTTCTTC
TRBJ1-6 TRBV7-9 15 NA NA CASSLALDWASPLHF TGTGCCAGCAGCTTAGCGCTGGACTGGGCTTCACCCCTCCACTTT
TRBJ2-3 TRBV5-1 15 TRBD2 once CASSLGAGVGDTQYF TGCGCCAGCAGCTTAGGAGCGGGGGTGGGAGATACGCAGTATTTT
TRBJ2-4 TRBV30 17 TRBD1 NA CAWTPTGQGASKNIQYF TGTGCCTGGACCCCTACGGGACAGGGGGCATCCAAAAACATTCAGTACTTC
TRBJ2-3 TRBV7-3 13 TRBD2 NA CASSQAGADTQYF TGTGCCAGCAGCCAAGCGGGAGCAGATACGCAGTATTTT
TRBJ2-7 TRBV7-9 14 NA NA CASSLGAGWDEQYF TGTGCCAGCAGCTTAGGAGCGGGTTGGGACGAGCAGTACTTC
TRBJ2-3 TRBV7-6 16 TRBD2 NA CASSSPTSGGADTQYF TGTGCCAGCAGCTCTCCGACTAGCGGGGGGGCCGATACGCAGTATTTT
TRBJ2-7 TRBV9 13 NA NA CASSQQGRYEQYF TGTGCCAGCAGCCAGCAGGGGAGATACGAGCAGTACTTC
TRBJ1-1 TRBV6-2/TRBV6-3 17 TRBD1 few CASSYPTGEARNTEAFF TGTGCCAGCAGTTATCCTACAGGGGAGGCAAGGAACACTGAAGCTTTCTTT
TRBJ2-2 TRBV5-4 16 TRBD1 few CASSFGTGKNTGELFF TGTGCCAGCAGCTTTGGGACAGGGAAGAACACCGGGGAGCTGTTTTTT
TRBJ2-1 TRBV19 16 NA once CASSPGRLAQNNEQFF TGTGCCAGTAGCCCTGGGCGGCTAGCACAGAACAATGAGCAGTTCTTC
TRBJ1-1 TRBV19 15 TRBD1 NA CASGDRQLMNTEAFF TGTGCCAGTGGGGACAGGCAGCTAATGAACACTGAAGCTTTCTTT
TRBJ1-2 TRBV11-2 12 NA once CASSLSGYGYTF TGTGCCAGCAGCTTATCGGGGTATGGCTACACCTTC
TRBJ2-7 TRBV19 14 TRBD1 NA CASSDRASSYEQYF TGTGCCAGTTCGGACAGGGCAAGCTCCTACGAGCAGTACTTC
TRBJ1-4 TRBV7-9 14 TRBD1 NA CASSTDRGAEKLFF TGTGCCAGCAGCACGGACAGGGGGGCTGAAAAACTGTTTTTT
TRBJ2-6 TRBV5-6 15 NA NA CASSPTGRGANVLTF TGTGCCAGCAGCCCAACAGGGCGCGGGGCCAACGTCCTGACTTTC
TRBJ2-3 TRBV7-2 15 NA NA CASSQQSGYTDTQYF TGTGCCAGCAGCCAACAAAGCGGATACACAGATACGCAGTATTTT
TRBJ1-3 TRBV9 16 TRBD1 NA CASSVGQGLSGNTIYF TGTGCCAGCAGCGTAGGACAGGGTCTGTCTGGAAACACCATATATTTT
TRBJ2-7 TRBV11-3 18 TRBD2 few CASSLDEVAGETSYEQYF TGTGCCAGCAGCTTAGATGAGGTAGCGGGGGAAACCTCCTACGAGCAGTACTTC
TRBJ1-3 TRBV10-1 15 TRBD1 NA CASKLRDSGGNTIYF TGCGCCAGCAAATTAAGGGACAGCGGAGGGAACACCATATATTTT
TRBJ2-2 TRBV7-6 21 TRBD2 few CASSPNSLVAGVLWTPGELFF TGTGCCAGCAGCCCAAATAGTTTAGTAGCGGGGGTTCTTTGGACTCCCGGGGAGCTGTTTTTT
TRBJ2-7 TRBV27 13 NA NA CASSPTMDFLEYF TGTGCCAGCAGTCCCACGATGGACTTTTTGGAGTACTTC
TRBJ2-1 TRBV6-5 15 TRBD2 NA CASSQPGLAGPQQFF TGTGCCAGCAGTCAGCCGGGACTAGCGGGACCTCAGCAGTTCTTC
TRBJ1-1 TRBV18 14 NA NA CASSPGSRRAEAFF TGTGCCAGCTCACCAGGGTCTCGGCGGGCTGAAGCTTTCTTT
TRBJ2-7 TRBV4-3 16 TRBD2 once CASSQVFQRGVYEQYF TGCGCCAGCAGCCAAGTGTTCCAGCGGGGGGTCTACGAGCAGTACTTC
TRBJ1-1 TRBV30 13 NA NA CAWSVAGRTEAFF TGTGCCTGGAGTGTAGCAGGGAGGACTGAAGCTTTCTTT
TRBJ2-1 TRBV9 16 TRBD2 once CASSETTSGAYNEQFF TGTGCCAGCAGCGAGACGACTAGCGGCGCGTACAATGAGCAGTTCTTC
TRBJ2-7 TRBV5-1 12 NA NA CASSSSSYEQYF TGCGCCAGCAGCTCGAGCTCCTACGAGCAGTACTTC
TRBJ1-6 TRBV25-1 14 NA NA CASSLTPQNSPLHF TGTGCCAGCAGTCTAACCCCACAGAATTCACCCCTCCACTTT
TRBJ2-1 TRBV6-1 16 TRBD2 NA CASSEAPSGVYNEQFF TGTGCCAGCAGTGAAGCGCCTAGCGGGGTTTACAATGAGCAGTTCTTC
TRBJ2-7 TRBV6-7 14 NA once CATKPTGWRNEQYF TGTGCCACTAAACCGACAGGTTGGAGGAACGAGCAGTACTTC
TRBJ1-5 TRBV30 15 NA NA CAWSVRGKGNQPQHF TGTGCCTGGAGTGTACGGGGGAAGGGCAATCAGCCCCAGCATTTT
TRBJ1-5 TRBV15 14 NA NA CATSSGVSNQPQHF TGTGCCACCAGCTCAGGGGTCTCCAATCAGCCCCAGCATTTT
TRBJ2-2 TRBV2 15 TRBD1 NA CASSVGTGRTGELFF TGTGCCAGCAGTGTAGGGACAGGGAGGACCGGGGAGCTGTTTTTT
TRBJ2-3 TRBV19 11 NA NA CASSRELTQYF TGTGCCAGTAGTAGGGAGCTTACGCAGTATTTT
TRBJ1-1 TRBV7-2 15 NA NA CASSSGHGVNTEAFF TGTGCCAGCAGCTCTGGACACGGAGTGAACACTGAAGCTTTCTTT